This TCR beta chain was sequenced in a study of shared clonotypes between healthy human individuals. Study-level findings and limits: Between a few donors, naive CD4 clonotypes were shared at a level of around 4.9%. Naive subsets typically showed greater estimated richness than memory subsets. Sampling covered nothing but blood. Tissue TCR repertoires likely differ from those found in blood.

This table comes from immunoSEQ multiplex PCR, and its TCRdb copy is limited to in-frame clones, with some not included. The sample holds 660,000 or so clones; roughly 96% are singletons and the top ten take approximately 0.1%. About this clone: Its antigen is unknown.

This CDR3 is 17 amino acids long. In germline, CDR1 is ENHRY, CDR2 SYGVKD. V was trimmed by 0 bases and J by 6 bases, leaving 18 bases between them. Naive CD8 cells, CD45RO-negative and positively selected for CCR7, excluded terminally differentiated effector memory CD45RA+ cells. The TCR was taken from a woman younger than 45 in good health. V gene TRBV10-3 combines with J gene TRBJ2-1, with D possibly being TRBD1 (6 bases). The sequenced material came from naive CD8+ T cells sorted from blood. The CDR3 DNA is TGTGCCATCAGTGAGTCGCCCGGGACAAAAGGTCCCAATGAGCAGTTCTTC. It specifies CAISESPGTKGPNEQFF.